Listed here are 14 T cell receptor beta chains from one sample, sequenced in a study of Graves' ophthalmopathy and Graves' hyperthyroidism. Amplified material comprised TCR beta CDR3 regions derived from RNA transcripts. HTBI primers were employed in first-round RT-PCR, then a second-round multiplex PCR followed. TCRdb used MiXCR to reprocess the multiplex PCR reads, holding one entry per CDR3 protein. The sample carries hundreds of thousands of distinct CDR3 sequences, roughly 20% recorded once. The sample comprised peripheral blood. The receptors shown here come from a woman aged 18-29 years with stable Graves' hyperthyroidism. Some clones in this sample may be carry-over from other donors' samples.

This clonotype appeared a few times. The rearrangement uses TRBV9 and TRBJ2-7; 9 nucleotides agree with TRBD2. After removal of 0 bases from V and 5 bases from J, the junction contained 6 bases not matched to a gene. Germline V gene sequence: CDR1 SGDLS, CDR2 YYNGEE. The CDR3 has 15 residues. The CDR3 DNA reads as TGTGCCAGCAGCGTAGACCCTAGCGGGAATAACGAGCAGTACTTC. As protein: CASSVDPSGNNEQYF.

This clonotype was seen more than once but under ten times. The CDR3: CATSDRSGDQETQYF. CDR3 DNA: TGTGCCACCAGTGATAGGTCCGGGGACCAAGAGACCCAGTACTTC. The chain has TRBV24-1 and TRBJ2-5, with a weak D call TRBD2 (5 bases). Germline lookup yields CDR1 KGHDR and CDR2 SFDVKD. Between the trimmed V and J ends, which lost 3 bases and 0 bases, there was a span of 10 bases. This CDR3 comprises 15 residues.

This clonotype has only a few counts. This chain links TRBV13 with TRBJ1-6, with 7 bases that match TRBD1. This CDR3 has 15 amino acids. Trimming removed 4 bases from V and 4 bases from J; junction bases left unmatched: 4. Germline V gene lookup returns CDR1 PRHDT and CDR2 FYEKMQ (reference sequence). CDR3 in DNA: TGTGCCAGCAGCTCCGACAGGGAGTATAATTCACCCCTCCACTTT. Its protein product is CASSSDREYNSPLHF.

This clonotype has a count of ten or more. CDR3 loop: CASSFGVEQYF. CDR3 nucleotide sequence: TGTGCCAGCAGTTTCGGAGTGGAGCAGTACTTC. This chain joins TRBV12-3 or TRBV12-4 and TRBJ2-7; D is unclear. V lost 3 bases to trimming and J lost 7 bases, with 7 bases between them. CDR3 length: 11 residues.

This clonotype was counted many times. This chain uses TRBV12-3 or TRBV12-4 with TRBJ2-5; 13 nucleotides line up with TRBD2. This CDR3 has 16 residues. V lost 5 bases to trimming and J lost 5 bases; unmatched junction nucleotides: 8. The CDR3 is CASSPTSGGAVETQYF. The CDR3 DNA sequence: TGTGCCAGCAGTCCCACTAGCGGGGGGGCGGTGGAGACCCAGTACTTC.

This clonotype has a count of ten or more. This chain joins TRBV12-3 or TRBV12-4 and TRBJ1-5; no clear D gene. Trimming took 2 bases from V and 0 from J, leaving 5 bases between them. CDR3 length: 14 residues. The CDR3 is CASSLSVSNQPQHF. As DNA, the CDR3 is TGTGCCAGCAGTTTATCAGTTAGCAATCAGCCCCAGCATTTT.

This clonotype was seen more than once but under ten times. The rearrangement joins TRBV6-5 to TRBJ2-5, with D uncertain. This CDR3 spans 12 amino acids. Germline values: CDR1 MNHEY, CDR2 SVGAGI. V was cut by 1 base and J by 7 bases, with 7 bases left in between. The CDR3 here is CASSYWDGTQYF. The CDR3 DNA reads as TGTGCCAGCAGTTACTGGGATGGGACCCAGTACTTC.

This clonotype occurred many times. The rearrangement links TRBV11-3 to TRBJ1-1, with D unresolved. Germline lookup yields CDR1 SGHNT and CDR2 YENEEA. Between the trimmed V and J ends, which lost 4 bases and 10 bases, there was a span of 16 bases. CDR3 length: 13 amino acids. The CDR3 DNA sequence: TGTGCCAGCAGCTCATCCCCGCGGTCTGGAGCTTTCTTT. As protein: CASSSSPRSGAFF.

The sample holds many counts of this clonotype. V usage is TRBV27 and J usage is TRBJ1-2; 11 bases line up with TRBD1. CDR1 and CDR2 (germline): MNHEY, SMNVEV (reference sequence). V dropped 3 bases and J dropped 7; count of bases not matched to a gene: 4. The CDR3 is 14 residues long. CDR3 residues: CASSFRDRGSGYTF. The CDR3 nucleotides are TGTGCCAGCAGTTTTCGGGACAGGGGGTCTGGCTACACCTTC.

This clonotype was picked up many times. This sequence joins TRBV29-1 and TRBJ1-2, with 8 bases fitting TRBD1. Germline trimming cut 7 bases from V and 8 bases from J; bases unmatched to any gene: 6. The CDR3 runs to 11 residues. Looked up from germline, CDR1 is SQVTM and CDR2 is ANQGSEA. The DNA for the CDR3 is TGCAGCGCACTCAGGGGGCAAGGCTACACCTTC. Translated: CSALRGQGYTF.

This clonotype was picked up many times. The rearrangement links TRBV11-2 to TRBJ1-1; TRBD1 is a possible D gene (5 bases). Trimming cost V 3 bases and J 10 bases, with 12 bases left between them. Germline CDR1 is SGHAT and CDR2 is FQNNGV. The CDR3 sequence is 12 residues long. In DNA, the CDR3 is TGTGCCAGCAGCTTCATTCAGGGACGAGCTTTCTTT. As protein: CASSFIQGRAFF.

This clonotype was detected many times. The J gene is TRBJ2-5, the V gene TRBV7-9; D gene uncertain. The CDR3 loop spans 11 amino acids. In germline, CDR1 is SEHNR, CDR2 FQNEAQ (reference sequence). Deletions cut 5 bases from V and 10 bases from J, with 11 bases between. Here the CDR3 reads CASSLEVDQYF. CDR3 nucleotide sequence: TGTGCCAGCAGCCTCGAAGTGGACCAGTACTTC.

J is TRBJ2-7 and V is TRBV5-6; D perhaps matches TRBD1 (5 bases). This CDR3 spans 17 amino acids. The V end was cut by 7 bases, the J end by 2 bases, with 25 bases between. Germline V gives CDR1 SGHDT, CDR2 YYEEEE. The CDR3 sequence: CASGRVSFSGQAYEQYV. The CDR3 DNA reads TGTGCCAGCGGCAGGGTATCTTTCTCCGGCCAGGCCTACGAGCAGTACGTC.

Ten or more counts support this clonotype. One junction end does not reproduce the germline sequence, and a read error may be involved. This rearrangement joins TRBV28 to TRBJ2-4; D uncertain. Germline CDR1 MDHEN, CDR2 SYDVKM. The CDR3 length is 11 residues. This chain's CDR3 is CASTDENIKYF. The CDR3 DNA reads TGTGCCAGCACGGATGAAAACATTAAGTACTTC.